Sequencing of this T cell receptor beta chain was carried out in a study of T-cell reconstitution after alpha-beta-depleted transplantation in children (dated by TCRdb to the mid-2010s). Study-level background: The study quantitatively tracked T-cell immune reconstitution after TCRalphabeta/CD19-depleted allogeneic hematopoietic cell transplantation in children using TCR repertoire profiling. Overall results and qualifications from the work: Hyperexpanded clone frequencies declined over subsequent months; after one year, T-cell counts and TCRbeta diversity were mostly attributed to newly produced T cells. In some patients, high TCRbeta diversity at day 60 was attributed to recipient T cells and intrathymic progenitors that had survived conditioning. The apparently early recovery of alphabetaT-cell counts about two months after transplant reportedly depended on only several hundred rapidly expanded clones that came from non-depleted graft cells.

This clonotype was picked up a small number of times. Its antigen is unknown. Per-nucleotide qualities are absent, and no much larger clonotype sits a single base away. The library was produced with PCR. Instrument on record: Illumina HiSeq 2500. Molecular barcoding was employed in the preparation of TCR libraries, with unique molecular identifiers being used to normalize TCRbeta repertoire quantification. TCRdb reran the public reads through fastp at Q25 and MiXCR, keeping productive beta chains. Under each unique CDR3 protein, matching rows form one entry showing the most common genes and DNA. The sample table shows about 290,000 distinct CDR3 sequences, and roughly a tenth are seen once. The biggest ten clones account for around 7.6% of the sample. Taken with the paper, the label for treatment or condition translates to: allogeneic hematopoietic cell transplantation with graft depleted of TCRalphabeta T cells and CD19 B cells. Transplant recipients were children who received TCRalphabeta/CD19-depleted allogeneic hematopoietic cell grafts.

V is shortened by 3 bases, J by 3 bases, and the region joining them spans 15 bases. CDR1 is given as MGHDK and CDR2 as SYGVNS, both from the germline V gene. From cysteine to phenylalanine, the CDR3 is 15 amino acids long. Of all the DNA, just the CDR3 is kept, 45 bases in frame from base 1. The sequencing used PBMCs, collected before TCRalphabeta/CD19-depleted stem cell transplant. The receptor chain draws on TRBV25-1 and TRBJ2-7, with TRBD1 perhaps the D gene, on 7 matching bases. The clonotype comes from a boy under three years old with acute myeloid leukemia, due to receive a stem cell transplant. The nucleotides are TGTGCCAGCAGTGAGGGCGGGGACAGCAACTACGAGCAGTACTTC. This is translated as CASSEGGDSNYEQYF.